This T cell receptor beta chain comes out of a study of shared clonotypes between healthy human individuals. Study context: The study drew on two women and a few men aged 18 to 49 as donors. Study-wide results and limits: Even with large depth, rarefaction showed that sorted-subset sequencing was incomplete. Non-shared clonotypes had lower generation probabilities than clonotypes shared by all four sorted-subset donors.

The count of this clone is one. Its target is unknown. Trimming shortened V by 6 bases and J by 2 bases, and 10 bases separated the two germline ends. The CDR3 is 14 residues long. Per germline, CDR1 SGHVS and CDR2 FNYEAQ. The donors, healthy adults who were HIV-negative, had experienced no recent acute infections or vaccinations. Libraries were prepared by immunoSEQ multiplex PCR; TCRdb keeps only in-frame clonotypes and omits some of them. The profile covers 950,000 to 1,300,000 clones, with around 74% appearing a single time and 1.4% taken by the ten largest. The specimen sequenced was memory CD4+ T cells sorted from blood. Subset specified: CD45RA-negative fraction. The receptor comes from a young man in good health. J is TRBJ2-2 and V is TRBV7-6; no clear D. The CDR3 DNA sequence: TGTGCCAGCAGTCGTAACAGCAACACCGGGGAGCTGTTTTTT. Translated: CASSRNSNTGELFF.